The sequence of this TCR beta chain was determined in a study of STAT3 mutations in large granular lymphocyte leukemia. Broader study findings: In T-cell large granular lymphocyte leukemia, about half of patients showed multiple immunodominant subclonotypes.

This CDR3 comprises 20 residues. V lost 1 base to trimming and J lost 1 base; unmatched junction nucleotides: 13. The V gene's germline CDR1 is SGHRS and CDR2 YFSETQ. Assay: immunoSEQ multiplex PCR; the TCRdb copy retains only in-frame clones and omits some. Of several thousand clones listed, less than 90% are singletons. This clone is medium-sized within its sample. Its antigen is unidentified. This receptor was obtained from a man aged 80 or over with T-cell large granular lymphocyte leukemia. Some clones in this sample may be carry-over from other donors' samples. Specimen: peripheral blood mononuclear cells. The chain combines TRBV5-1 with TRBJ1-6; 8 bases align to TRBD1. The CDR3 spells CASSLTPLDRDDSYNSPLHF. CDR3 bases: TGCGCCAGCAGCTTGACCCCTCTGGACAGGGACGATTCCTATAATTCACCCCTCCACTTT.